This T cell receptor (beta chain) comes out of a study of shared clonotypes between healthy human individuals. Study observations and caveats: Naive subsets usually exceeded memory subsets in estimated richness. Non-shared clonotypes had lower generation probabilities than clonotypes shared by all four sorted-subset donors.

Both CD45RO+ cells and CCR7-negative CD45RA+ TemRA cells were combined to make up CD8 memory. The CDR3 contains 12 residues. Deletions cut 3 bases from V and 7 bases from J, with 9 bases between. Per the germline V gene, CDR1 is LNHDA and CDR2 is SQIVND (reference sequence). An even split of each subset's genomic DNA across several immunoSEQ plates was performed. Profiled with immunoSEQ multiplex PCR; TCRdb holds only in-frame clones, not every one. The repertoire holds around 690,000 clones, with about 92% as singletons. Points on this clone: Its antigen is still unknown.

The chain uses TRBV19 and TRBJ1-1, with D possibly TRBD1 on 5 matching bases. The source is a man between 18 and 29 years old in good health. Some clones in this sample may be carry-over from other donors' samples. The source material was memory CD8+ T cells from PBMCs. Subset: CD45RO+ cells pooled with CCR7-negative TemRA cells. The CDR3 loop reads CASSMGHIEAFF. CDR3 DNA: TGTGCCAGTAGTATGGGGCACATTGAAGCTTTCTTT.